One and the same sample provided the 10 T cell receptor beta chains below, sequenced in a study of shared clonotypes between healthy human individuals. Only CD45RO-negative cells positively selected for CCR7 counted as naive CD8 cells, so terminally differentiated effector memory CD45RA+ cells were excluded. Sequencing was performed with immunoSEQ multiplex PCR; in TCRdb, only in-frame clones are kept and a portion is missing. The profile shows about 2.1 million clones, roughly 95% of them singletons. The source material was naive CD8+ T cells from PBMCs. The receptor set was obtained from a man younger than 35 in good health. Some clones in this sample may be carry-over from other donors' samples.

The rearrangement joins TRBV28 to TRBJ2-5; D gene unclear. The CDR3 is 14 amino acids. Germline V lookup: CDR1 MDHEN, CDR2 SYDVKM. Trimming removed 1 base at V and 1 base at J, with 7 bases between. The chain's CDR3 is CASSLSNAQETQYF. The CDR3 DNA is TGTGCCAGCAGTTTATCAAACGCCCAAGAGACCCAGTACTTC. Based on the CDR3 plus reference TRBV28 and TRBJ2-5, the full variable domain is DVKVTQSSRYLVKRTGEKVFLECVQDMDHENMFWYRQDPGLGLRLIYFSYDVKMKEKGDIPEGYSVSREKKERFSLILESASTNQTSMYLCASSLSNAQETQYFGPGTRLLVL.

The chain recombines TRBV4-3 with TRBJ2-3, with TRBD2 matching over 11 bases. With 0 bases clipped from V and 7 bases from J, the junction kept 3 bases outside the gene matches. CDR3 length: 15 residues. Germline CDR1 is LGHNA and CDR2 is YSLEER. The CDR3 protein is CASSQDLAGGNTQYF. In DNA, the CDR3 is TGCGCCAGCAGCCAAGACCTAGCGGGAGGAAATACGCAGTATTTT.

This chain links TRBV9 with TRBJ2-3; 7 positions agree with TRBD2. V lost 3 bases, J lost 2 bases, and 12 bases stayed unmatched. CDR1 is SGDLS and CDR2 is YYNGEE in the germline V gene. The CDR3 totals 17 residues. This CDR3 reads CASSAAQASGLTDTQYF. For the CDR3, the DNA is TGTGCCAGCAGCGCCGCGCAGGCTAGCGGTCTCACAGATACGCAGTATTTT.

In DNA, the CDR3 is TGTGCCAGCAGCCTGTCTTTGGGGGGTTATGGCTACACCTTC. The encoded protein is CASSLSLGGYGYTF. The J gene is TRBJ1-2, the V gene TRBV5-5, with D possibly being TRBD1 (5 bases). The germline V gene has CDR1 SGHKS and CDR2 YYEKEE (reference sequence). The CDR3 sequence is 14 residues long. Trimming took 4 bases from V and 5 from J, leaving 15 bases between them.

For the CDR3, the DNA is TGTGCCAGCAGTCCCGAGGTACTCACAGATACGCAGTATTTT. Encoded protein: CASSPEVLTDTQYF. The V call is TRBV27, the J call TRBJ2-3, with unresolved D. Germline values: CDR1 MNHEY, CDR2 SMNVEV (reference sequence). V was trimmed by 5 bases and J by 2 bases, leaving 11 bases between them. This CDR3 has 14 residues.

The chain has TRBV19 and TRBJ2-3; TRBD2 agrees at 7 bases. CDR3 length: 17 amino acids. V was pared by 2 bases and J by 1 base, with 9 bases of the junction left unmatched. Germline lookup yields CDR1 LNHDA and CDR2 SQIVND (reference sequence). This CDR3 is CASSILGSGDRTDTQYF. The CDR3 region has the DNA TGTGCCAGTAGTATATTGGGAAGCGGGGACCGCACAGATACGCAGTATTTT. The complete variable domain, with remaining parts taken from reference TRBV19 and TRBJ2-3, reads DGGITQSPKYLFRKEGQNVTLSCEQNLNHDAMYWYRQDPGQGLRLIYYSQIVNDFQKGDIAEGYSVSREKKESFPLTVTSAQKNPTAFYLCASSILGSGDRTDTQYFGPGTRLTVL.

The chain uses TRBV6-1 and TRBJ2-3; 11 bases map to TRBD2. CDR1 MNHNS and CDR2 SASEGT come from the germline V gene. The length of the CDR3 is 14 residues. V shed 10 bases and J 5 bases; nucleotides not matched to a gene: 8. This CDR3 is CAIRQGTSGDTQYF. The CDR3 DNA is TGTGCCATCCGACAGGGGACTAGCGGAGATACGCAGTATTTT.

This chain joins TRBV12-5 and TRBJ2-2; the D is unclear. Germline V gives CDR1 LGHNT, CDR2 FRNRAP. The CDR3 covers 12 residues. The ends were cut back, 3 bases at V and 6 bases at J, with 5 bases in the middle. The CDR3 nucleotides are TGTGCTAGTGGTTTTGGGTCCGGGGAGCTGTTTTTT. This gives the protein CASGFGSGELFF.

The V call is TRBV19, the J call TRBJ2-2, with D unresolved. Between the trimmed V and J ends, which lost 2 bases and 4 bases, there was a span of 14 bases. This CDR3 has 16 residues. CDR1 and CDR2 from the germline V gene are LNHDA and SQIVND (reference sequence). This CDR3 is CASSISAGSGTGELFF. The CDR3 bases are TGTGCCAGTAGTATATCCGCCGGTTCGGGCACCGGGGAGCTGTTTTTT.

V gene TRBV2 combines with J gene TRBJ2-3, with 7 nucleotides matching TRBD1. The CDR3 runs to 14 residues. J lost 3 bases, V lost 9 bases, and 9 bases had no gene match. Germline CDR1 is SNHLY and CDR2 is FYNNEI. CDR3 DNA: TGTGCCAGTGTGGTGAACAGGGGAACAGATACGCAGTATTTT. Protein: CASVVNRGTDTQYF. Full variable domain (rest looked up from reference TRBV2 and TRBJ2-3): EPEVTQTPSHQVTQMGQEVILRCVPISNHLYFYWYRQILGQKVEFLVSFYNNEISEKSEIFDDQFSVERPDGSNFTLKIRSTKLEDSAMYFCASVVNRGTDTQYFGPGTRLTVL.